This is a list of T cell receptor beta chains from one sample in a study of read filtering for tumor transcriptome and immune sequencing. TCRdb processed the reads anew with MiXCR; each CDR3 protein has one entry. The sample lists under 150,000 distinct CDR3 sequences, about 12% occurring once. Input material: a population of CD138-negative cells sorted from bone marrow. Receptors were obtained from a donor aged 40 or older with multiple myeloma. Both conserved end residues are part of each CDR3. The D gene is left open where the match is weak. Clone size, where shown, is once, few, many, or a class for clones that have expanded.

J gene: TRBJ2-3
V gene: TRBV20-1
clone size: many
D gene: .
CDR3 protein: CSAEGTTSFTDTQYF
CDR3 DNA: TGCAGTGCCGAGGGGACCACAAGCTTCACAGATACGCAGTATTTT

J gene: TRBJ2-1
V gene: TRBV5-1
clone size: many
D gene: .
CDR3 protein: CASTGLTSEQFF
CDR3 DNA: TGCGCCAGCACCGGACTGACTAGTGAGCAGTTCTTC

J gene: TRBJ1-3
V gene: TRBV20-1
clone size: few
D gene: TRBD1
CDR3 protein: CSARDSGQGDGNTIYF
CDR3 DNA: TGCAGTGCTAGAGATAGCGGACAGGGAGATGGAAACACCATATATTTT

J gene: TRBJ2-1
V gene: TRBV5-1
clone size: many
D gene: TRBD1
CDR3 protein: CASSFASVGQNEQFF
CDR3 DNA: TGCGCCAGCAGCTTCGCTTCAGTGGGACAGAATGAGCAGTTCTTC

J gene: TRBJ2-7
V gene: TRBV5-1
clone size: many
D gene: .
CDR3 protein: CASTGVLSYEQYF
CDR3 DNA: TGCGCCTCAACGGGGGTCCTCTCCTACGAGCAGTACTTC

J gene: TRBJ2-7
V gene: TRBV19
clone size: .
D gene: .
CDR3 protein: CASRQQGAYEQYF
CDR3 DNA: TGTGCCAGCAGACAGCAAGGCGCCTACGAGCAGTACTTC

J gene: TRBJ2-1
V gene: TRBV27
clone size: many
D gene: TRBD2
CDR3 protein: CASSPYSGSLNLNEQFF
CDR3 DNA: TGTGCCAGCAGTCCCTATAGCGGGAGTCTTAATTTGAATGAGCAGTTCTTC

J gene: TRBJ2-7
V gene: TRBV4-3
clone size: .
D gene: .
CDR3 protein: CASSHQGGGEQYF
CDR3 DNA: TGCGCCAGCAGCCACCAGGGTGGGGGCGAGCAGTACTTC

J gene: TRBJ1-5
V gene: TRBV20-1
clone size: many
D gene: .
CDR3 protein: CSASAGGAGRYGAQHF
CDR3 DNA: TGCAGTGCTAGTGCTGGGGGGGCAGGGAGGTACGGAGCCCAGCATTTT

J gene: TRBJ1-1
V gene: TRBV5-1
clone size: many
D gene: .
CDR3 protein: CASSPNLVPAFF
CDR3 DNA: TGCGCCAGCAGCCCCAATCTTGTACCTGCTTTCTTT

J gene: TRBJ2-1
V gene: TRBV9
clone size: many
D gene: TRBD2
CDR3 protein: CASSVSGRGYNEQFF
CDR3 DNA: TGTGCCAGCAGCGTGAGCGGGAGGGGGTACAATGAGCAGTTCTTC

J gene: TRBJ1-1
V gene: TRBV30
clone size: many
D gene: TRBD1
CDR3 protein: CAFRIFVSTGRNTEAFF
CDR3 DNA: TGTGCCTTCCGAATATTCGTCTCGACAGGGAGGAACACTGAAGCTTTCTTT

J gene: TRBJ2-1
V gene: TRBV6-1
clone size: many
D gene: TRBD1
CDR3 protein: CASSTGQGQNEQFF
CDR3 DNA: TGTGCCAGCAGTACGGGACAGGGACAGAATGAGCAGTTCTTC

J gene: TRBJ2-2
V gene: TRBV20-1
clone size: few
D gene: TRBD2
CDR3 protein: CSASEAGGVTGELLF
CDR3 DNA: TGCAGTGCTAGTGAGGCGGGAGGGGTCACCGGGGAGCTGCTTTTT

J gene: TRBJ2-7
V gene: TRBV10-3
clone size: many
D gene: TRBD2
CDR3 protein: CAIRDNRRGGSYEQYF
CDR3 DNA: TGTGCCATCAGAGATAACAGAAGGGGAGGGTCGTACGAGCAGTACTTC

J gene: TRBJ2-3
V gene: TRBV6-2/TRBV6-3
clone size: many
D gene: TRBD2
CDR3 protein: CASSYSMAGGEDTQYF
CDR3 DNA: TGTGCCAGCAGTTACTCGATGGCGGGAGGGGAAGATACGCAGTATTTT

J gene: TRBJ2-7
V gene: TRBV11-3
clone size: many
D gene: .
CDR3 protein: CASSSYSGLEQYF
CDR3 DNA: TGTGCCAGCAGCTCTTACTCCGGACTGGAGCAGTACTTC

J gene: TRBJ1-4
V gene: TRBV4-1
clone size: many
D gene: TRBD1
CDR3 protein: CASSFITGTGVAKLFF
CDR3 DNA: TGCGCCAGCAGCTTCATTACCGGGACAGGGGTGGCAAAACTGTTTTTT

J gene: TRBJ2-7
V gene: TRBV20-1
clone size: many
D gene: TRBD2
CDR3 protein: CSARGVAGGYEQYF
CDR3 DNA: TGCAGTGCTAGAGGGGTAGCGGGAGGATACGAGCAGTACTTC

J gene: TRBJ2-3
V gene: TRBV12-3/TRBV12-4
clone size: many
D gene: TRBD1
CDR3 protein: CASSKDRDTDTQYF
CDR3 DNA: TGTGCCAGCAGTAAAGACAGGGACACAGATACGCAGTATTTT

J gene: TRBJ2-7
V gene: TRBV14
clone size: many
D gene: .
CDR3 protein: CASSQVRTGLNEQYF
CDR3 DNA: TGTGCCAGCAGCCAAGTCAGGACTGGGTTGAACGAGCAGTACTTC

J gene: TRBJ2-1
V gene: TRBV11-2
clone size: many
D gene: TRBD1
CDR3 protein: CASSSSGTGRDSEQFF
CDR3 DNA: TGTGCCAGCAGCTCCTCGGGGACAGGGCGGGACTCTGAGCAGTTCTTC

J gene: TRBJ2-3
V gene: TRBV29-1
clone size: many
D gene: TRBD2
CDR3 protein: CSVERTSGTTDTQYF
CDR3 DNA: TGCAGCGTTGAACGGACTAGCGGGACCACAGATACGCAGTATTTT

J gene: TRBJ2-2
V gene: TRBV4-3
clone size: many
D gene: TRBD2
CDR3 protein: CASRAAGGTGELFF
CDR3 DNA: TGCGCCAGCAGAGCGGCGGGAGGCACCGGGGAGCTGTTTTTT

J gene: TRBJ1-5
V gene: TRBV24-1
clone size: many
D gene: .
CDR3 protein: CATSDTLEPQHF
CDR3 DNA: TGTGCCACCAGTGATACCTTAGAGCCCCAGCATTTT

J gene: TRBJ2-2
V gene: TRBV18
clone size: many
D gene: .
CDR3 protein: CASSPPKGRGSGELFF
CDR3 DNA: TGTGCCAGCTCACCACCAAAAGGGAGAGGATCCGGGGAGCTGTTTTTT

J gene: TRBJ2-7
V gene: TRBV7-9
clone size: many
D gene: .
CDR3 protein: CASSLGRVSSYEQYF
CDR3 DNA: TGTGCCAGCAGCTTAGGACGGGTAAGCTCCTACGAGCAGTACTTC

J gene: TRBJ2-2
V gene: TRBV20-1
clone size: .
D gene: .
CDR3 protein: CSARVLSWERNTGELFF
CDR3 DNA: TGCAGTGCTAGAGTACTTAGTTGGGAACGAAACACCGGGGAGCTGTTTTTT

J gene: TRBJ2-2
V gene: TRBV7-2
clone size: many
D gene: TRBD2
CDR3 protein: CASSLVSSGSVNTGELFF
CDR3 DNA: TGTGCCAGCAGCTTAGTGTCTAGCGGGAGTGTCAACACCGGGGAGCTGTTTTTT

J gene: TRBJ2-4
V gene: TRBV20-1
clone size: many
D gene: TRBD2
CDR3 protein: CSATFLAGEYIQYF
CDR3 DNA: TGCAGTGCTACCTTTCTAGCGGGAGAATACATTCAGTACTTC

J gene: TRBJ1-1
V gene: TRBV15
clone size: many
D gene: TRBD1
CDR3 protein: CATRDRGMNTEAFF
CDR3 DNA: TGTGCCACCAGAGACAGGGGTATGAACACTGAAGCTTTCTTT

J gene: TRBJ2-7
V gene: TRBV3-1
clone size: many
D gene: .
CDR3 protein: CASSQGDFGEQYF
CDR3 DNA: TGTGCCAGCAGCCAAGGCGATTTCGGGGAGCAGTACTTC

J gene: TRBJ1-4
V gene: TRBV9
clone size: many
D gene: .
CDR3 protein: CASSPRAGREKLFF
CDR3 DNA: TGTGCCAGCAGCCCTCGAGCAGGGCGAGAAAAACTGTTTTTT

J gene: TRBJ1-6
V gene: TRBV5-1
clone size: .
D gene: .
CDR3 protein: CASSLLGRSSRILSPLHF
CDR3 DNA: TGCGCCAGCAGCTTGTTGGGGAGGAGTTCTCGGATACTTTCACCCCTCCACTTT

J gene: TRBJ2-3
V gene: TRBV29-1
clone size: .
D gene: .
CDR3 protein: CSVKERAEDTQYF
CDR3 DNA: TGCAGCGTTAAAGAGCGGGCAGAGGATACGCAGTATTTT

J gene: TRBJ2-3
V gene: TRBV7-2
clone size: few
D gene: TRBD2
CDR3 protein: CASSWGLAGSLDTQYF
CDR3 DNA: TGTGCCAGCAGCTGGGGACTAGCGGGATCATTGGATACGCAGTATTTT

J gene: TRBJ1-4
V gene: TRBV7-9
clone size: few
D gene: .
CDR3 protein: CASSYPLDSSNEKLFF
CDR3 DNA: TGTGCCAGCAGCTATCCCCTTGACAGTTCTAATGAAAAACTGTTTTTT

J gene: TRBJ2-5
V gene: TRBV4-1
clone size: many
D gene: TRBD1
CDR3 protein: CASSDLRTGTETQYF
CDR3 DNA: TGCGCCAGCAGCGACTTACGGACAGGCACAGAGACCCAGTACTTC

J gene: TRBJ1-5
V gene: TRBV6-5
clone size: many
D gene: .
CDR3 protein: CASTMGGNQPQHF
CDR3 DNA: TGTGCCAGCACCATGGGAGGGAATCAGCCCCAGCATTTT

J gene: TRBJ2-1
V gene: TRBV2
clone size: many
D gene: .
CDR3 protein: CASSGLRGPHWVF
CDR3 DNA: TGTGCCAGCAGTGGTTTGAGGGGCCCCCATTGGGTCTTC

J gene: TRBJ1-5
V gene: TRBV7-9
clone size: many
D gene: .
CDR3 protein: CASSASGPNQPQHF
CDR3 DNA: TGTGCCAGCAGCGCGTCGGGGCCTAATCAGCCCCAGCATTTT

J gene: TRBJ2-1
V gene: TRBV6-1
clone size: many
D gene: .
CDR3 protein: CASTRRRGADYNEQFF
CDR3 DNA: TGTGCCAGTACTCGAAGGAGAGGGGCAGACTACAATGAGCAGTTCTTC

J gene: TRBJ1-3
V gene: TRBV4-2
clone size: many
D gene: TRBD1
CDR3 protein: CASSQLPDRAGNTIYF
CDR3 DNA: TGCGCCAGCAGCCAACTCCCCGACAGGGCTGGAAACACCATATATTTT

J gene: TRBJ1-5
V gene: TRBV7-3
clone size: many
D gene: .
CDR3 protein: CASNHGYNQPQHF
CDR3 DNA: TGTGCCAGCAACCACGGGTACAATCAGCCCCAGCATTTT

J gene: TRBJ1-3
V gene: TRBV7-8
clone size: few
D gene: .
CDR3 protein: CASSPLVQGTGNTIYF
CDR3 DNA: TGTGCCAGCAGCCCGCTAGTACAGGGAACTGGAAACACCATATATTTT

J gene: TRBJ2-7
V gene: TRBV6-2/TRBV6-3
clone size: many
D gene: TRBD1
CDR3 protein: CASSYSFGQGTSYEQYF
CDR3 DNA: TGTGCCAGCAGTTACTCCTTTGGACAGGGGACATCCTACGAGCAGTACTTC

J gene: TRBJ2-1
V gene: TRBV13
clone size: few
D gene: .
CDR3 protein: CASSSGLGNEQFF
CDR3 DNA: TGTGCCAGCAGCTCCGGGTTGGGCAATGAGCAGTTCTTC

J gene: TRBJ1-1
V gene: TRBV29-1
clone size: .
D gene: TRBD1
CDR3 protein: CSVCITGVGEAFF
CDR3 DNA: TGCAGCGTTTGCATAACAGGGGTAGGGGAAGCTTTCTTT

J gene: TRBJ2-1
V gene: TRBV11-1
clone size: few
D gene: .
CDR3 protein: CASSRGTSAWHDQFF
CDR3 DNA: TGTGCCAGCAGCCGTGGGACGAGTGCTTGGCATGACCAGTTCTTC

J gene: TRBJ1-1
V gene: TRBV7-2
clone size: .
D gene: .
CDR3 protein: CASSLRVNTGAFF
CDR3 DNA: TGTGCCAGCAGCTTAAGGGTGAACACTGGAGCTTTCTTT

J gene: TRBJ2-1
V gene: TRBV4-1
clone size: many
D gene: TRBD2
CDR3 protein: CASSTPGLGEDEQFF
CDR3 DNA: TGCGCCAGCAGCACGCCGGGACTAGGAGAGGATGAGCAGTTCTTC

J gene: TRBJ2-7
V gene: TRBV7-2
clone size: .
D gene: .
CDR3 protein: CASSRIGGLEQYF
CDR3 DNA: TGTGCCAGCAGCCGAATTGGGGGCCTGGAGCAGTACTTC

J gene: TRBJ2-1
V gene: TRBV5-6
clone size: many
D gene: .
CDR3 protein: CASSLGEGVDPYEQFF
CDR3 DNA: TGTGCCAGCAGCCTGGGGGAGGGGGTAGACCCCTATGAGCAGTTCTTC

J gene: TRBJ1-1
V gene: TRBV7-3
clone size: many
D gene: .
CDR3 protein: CASSPNPGDEAFF
CDR3 DNA: TGTGCCAGCAGCCCCAACCCGGGGGACGAAGCTTTCTTT

J gene: TRBJ2-1
V gene: TRBV3-1
clone size: few
D gene: .
CDR3 protein: CASSQVERKRQFF
CDR3 DNA: TGTGCCAGCAGCCAGGTAGAGAGGAAAAGGCAGTTCTTC

J gene: TRBJ1-3
V gene: TRBV29-1
clone size: .
D gene: .
CDR3 protein: CSAQTYSGNTIYF
CDR3 DNA: TGCAGCGCACAGACCTACTCTGGAAACACCATATATTTT

J gene: TRBJ2-4
V gene: TRBV12-3/TRBV12-4
clone size: many
D gene: TRBD2
CDR3 protein: CASGRLAGGSKNIQYF
CDR3 DNA: TGTGCCAGCGGGCGACTAGCGGGAGGATCCAAAAACATTCAGTACTTC